This TCR beta chain originates from a study of patients and donors after allogeneic stem cell transplantation. One entry per CDR3 protein results from TCRdb running MiXCR on the RT-PCR reads. Here the sample spans 70,000 to 85,000 distinct CDR3 sequences, 26% being singletons. J was trimmed by 3 bases and V by 6 bases; bases with no gene match: 2. The CDR3 covers 13 residues. This clonotype occurred a few times. The sequence came from a human donor who was either an allogeneic HSCT recipient or a stem cell or donor lymphocyte infusion donor (not recorded which). It is not recorded whose cells these are; they may come from a transplant donor. Sequenced sample: blood, either unsorted or a sorted T cell fraction (not recorded which). This chain uses TRBV12-3 or TRBV12-4 with TRBJ1-2; TRBD1 matches at 9 bases. CDR3 loop: CASSRQGDYGYTF. The CDR3 nucleotides read TGTGCCAGCAGCCGACAGGGGGACTATGGCTACACCTTC.